The present entry profiles one T cell receptor (beta chain) with its context. This entry belongs to a study of blood T cell repertoires in COVID-19. The overall study: Acute and convalescent COVID-19 specimens originated in the United States, Italy and Spain. PBMCs, B-cell-depleted T cells, or T cells were the source of the cDNA or gDNA that made up the material.

Methods used by the authors: Reference gene primer amplification yielded estimated nucleated cell counts. The protocol was immunoSEQ multiplex PCR, while the TCRdb copy is restricted to in-frame clones and leaves out a portion. V and J calls and clone size follow that table, whereas D and trimming were derived from the DNA. The sample consists of 150,000 to 200,000 clones, 79% of them appearing once. Between the trimmed V and J ends, which lost 6 bases and 4 bases, there was a span of 9 bases. The CDR3 covers 13 residues. The sequence came from a woman aged 55-69 years with COVID-19, enrolled during active disease. The gene calls are TRBV12-3 or TRBV12-4 and TRBJ1-4, with no clear D. Source material: peripheral blood. In DNA, the CDR3 is TGTGCCAGCAGCCTTAGAATTAATGAAAAACTGTTTTTT. Protein sequence: CASSLRINEKLFF.